Listed below are T cell receptor beta chains from one sample, sequenced in a study of cytomegalovirus exposure and HLA in healthy donors. Here immunoSEQ multiplex PCR was the method, and the copy in TCRdb shows in-frame clones only, minus some. The sample lists 150,000 to 200,000 clones, around 80% occurring once. Specimen: PBMCs. The receptors shown here come from a woman aged 18-35 years in good health and CMV-seronegative. Each CDR3 is given with its conserved first and last residue. A D gene is named only where the DNA matches it firmly. The listing skips clone size in some rows; elsewhere it reads once, few, many or a size class.

j_call | clone_size | d_call | v_call | cdr3_aa | cdr3_nt
TRBJ1-2 | - | - | TRBV12-1 | CASSPWDRGGYTF | TGTGCCAGCAGCCCGTGGGACAGGGGTGGCTACACCTTC
TRBJ1-5 | - | - | TRBV4-3 | CASSQDHYWAGAQPQHF | TGCGCCAGCAGCCAAGATCATTATTGGGCAGGGGCTCAGCCCCAGCATTTT
TRBJ1-5 | - | - | TRBV7-2 | CASSLWGQDQPQHF | TGTGCCAGCAGCTTATGGGGGCAGGATCAGCCCCAGCATTTT
TRBJ2-1 | - | TRBD2 | TRBV2 | CASRAGTSVAEQFF | TGTGCCAGCAGGGCCGGGACTAGCGTTGCTGAGCAGTTCTTC
TRBJ2-2 | - | - | TRBV19 | CASAGPNTGELFF | TGTGCCAGTGCGGGACCGAACACCGGGGAGCTGTTTTTT
TRBJ2-3 | - | TRBD1 | TRBV30 | CAWSEQGGGDTQYF | TGTGCCTGGAGTGAACAGGGGGGTGGAGATACGCAGTATTTT
TRBJ1-2 | - | - | TRBV4-3 | CASSQHRESNYGYTF | TGCGCCAGCAGCCAGCACAGGGAGAGTAACTATGGCTACACCTTC
TRBJ2-7 | - | - | TRBV28 | CASSLGGFDEQYF | TGTGCCAGCAGTTTAGGGGGGTTCGACGAGCAGTACTTC
TRBJ1-1 | few | - | TRBV11-3 | CASRGNTEAFF | TGTGCCAGCCGGGGGAACACTGAAGCTTTCTTT
TRBJ1-3 | - | - | TRBV1 | CTSSQVQRDSGNTIYF | TGCACCAGCAGCCAAGTACAACGTGACTCTGGAAACACCATATATTTT
TRBJ2-1 | - | TRBD1 | TRBV2 | CASSEFRQGSYNEQFF | TGTGCCAGCAGTGAATTCCGACAGGGGTCCTACAATGAGCAGTTCTTC
TRBJ1-4 | - | - | TRBV7-2 | CASSLRQNPNEKLFF | TGTGCCAGCAGCCTCCGCCAGAACCCTAATGAAAAACTGTTTTTT
TRBJ1-1 | - | - | TRBV19 | CASSTAVLGRNTEAFF | TGTGCCAGTAGTACCGCTGTGTTAGGGAGGAACACTGAAGCTTTCTTT
TRBJ1-5 | once | TRBD1 | TRBV5-1 | CASSPAGTGNQPQHF | TGCGCCAGCAGCCCAGCCGGGACAGGCAATCAGCCCCAGCATTTT
TRBJ2-1 | - | TRBD2 | TRBV9 | CASSVLSSGIYNNEQFF | TGTGCCAGCAGCGTACTGAGCAGCGGGATCTATAACAATGAGCAGTTCTTC
TRBJ2-7 | - | - | TRBV10-3 | CAISEFGSGRGEQYF | TGTGCCATCAGTGAGTTTGGGTCAGGAAGGGGCGAGCAGTACTTC
TRBJ2-2 | few | - | TRBV4-2 | CASSQGERYTGELFF | TGTGCCAGCAGCCAAGGGGAGCGCTACACCGGGGAGCTGTTTTTT
TRBJ2-7 | - | - | TRBV5-5 | CASSEEIAVSYEQYF | TGTGCCAGCAGCGAGGAGATAGCGGTCTCCTACGAGCAGTACTTC
TRBJ2-3 | - | TRBD2 | TRBV4-3 | CASSQEVAGYDTQYF | TGCGCCAGCAGCCAAGAGGTAGCGGGATACGATACGCAGTATTTT
TRBJ1-1 | once | TRBD1 | TRBV5-4 | CASSLPRTGERTEAFF | TGTGCCAGCAGCTTGCCGCGGACAGGGGAGCGCACTGAAGCTTTCTTT
TRBJ1-5 | - | TRBD1 | TRBV4-3 | CASSQGWDSPNQPQHF | TGCGCCAGCAGCCAAGGGTGGGACAGTCCCAATCAGCCCCAGCATTTT
TRBJ1-1 | - | - | TRBV14 | CASSFQGLMNTEAFF | TGTGCCAGCAGCTTTCAGGGTTTAATGAACACTGAAGCTTTCTTT
TRBJ2-7 | - | - | TRBV25-1 | CASSESSAGYEQYF | TGTGCCAGCAGTGAATCCTCCGCGGGGTACGAGCAGTACTTC
TRBJ1-2 | - | - | TRBV6-5 | CASRPYRETNYGYTF | TGTGCCAGCAGACCATACAGAGAAACTAACTATGGCTACACCTTC
TRBJ2-1 | - | TRBD2 | TRBV28 | CASTVLAGGREQFF | TGTGCCAGCACGGTTCTAGCGGGAGGGCGGGAGCAGTTCTTC
TRBJ2-5 | - | - | TRBV13 | CASSIKETQYF | TGTGCCAGCAGCATCAAAGAGACCCAGTACTTC
TRBJ1-1 | - | - | TRBV28 | CASSLKGGGLNTEAFF | TGTGCCAGCAGTTTAAAGGGGGGGGGTTTGAACACTGAAGCTTTCTTT
TRBJ2-4 | - | TRBD2 | TRBV5-1 | CASSGGTSGGEAKNIQYF | TGCGCCAGCAGCGGCGGGACTAGCGGGGGGGAAGCCAAAAACATTCAGTACTTC
TRBJ2-3 | - | - | TRBV18 | CASSPQPLAGRETDTQYF | TGTGCCAGCTCACCCCAACCCCTGGCGGGGAGAGAAACAGATACGCAGTATTTT
TRBJ2-7 | - | - | TRBV5-1 | CASSFNHRFEYEQYF | TGCGCCAGCAGCTTCAACCATCGATTCGAGTACGAGCAGTACTTC
TRBJ2-5 | many | - | TRBV4-2 | CASSQDSTRKEETQYF | TGTGCCAGCAGCCAAGATAGCACTAGGAAAGAAGAGACCCAGTACTTC
TRBJ2-2 | once | - | TRBV11-2 | CASSSVAKLELFF | TGTGCCAGCAGCTCCGTAGCGAAATTGGAGCTGTTTTTT
TRBJ2-5 | - | - | TRBV7-9 | CASSSPWLDQETQYF | TGTGCCAGCAGCTCCCCCTGGCTAGACCAAGAGACCCAGTACTTC
TRBJ2-5 | - | TRBD1 | TRBV27 | CASSLTGYEETQYF | TGTGCCAGCAGCCTGACAGGGTACGAAGAGACCCAGTACTTC
TRBJ1-1 | - | TRBD1 | TRBV19 | CASSAGQGITEAFF | TGTGCCAGTAGTGCTGGACAGGGGATCACTGAAGCTTTCTTT
TRBJ1-6 | - | TRBD1 | TRBV4-2 | CASSTQFETGTGDNSPLHF | TGTGCCAGCAGCACCCAATTCGAAACCGGGACAGGGGATAATTCACCCCTCCACTTT